The 7 T cell receptor beta chains below all came from one sample that was sequenced in a study of control samples from healthy donors and cancer patients. The protocol was immunoSEQ multiplex PCR, while the TCRdb copy is restricted to in-frame clones and leaves out a portion. The profile shows 90,000 to 120,000 clones, almost 85% of them singletons. The sample consisted of blood. These TCRs come from a young man in good health.

The rearrangement joins TRBV5-1 to TRBJ1-1; TRBD1 aligns across 7 bases. J lost 4 bases, V lost 4 bases, and 7 bases had no gene match. Per germline, CDR1 SGHRS and CDR2 YFSETQ. The CDR3 has 14 residues. DNA of the CDR3: TGCGCCAGCAGCCCGCCCGAGGGGGCCACTGAAGCTTTCTTT. This codes for CASSPPEGATEAFF.

This clone was seen once. The V gene is TRBV18, the J gene TRBJ1-2; D uncertain. The CDR3 runs 14 residues. Trimming left V 1 base short and J 0 bases short, with 6 bases between. Germline assignment: CDR1 KGHSH and CDR2 LQKENI. Here the CDR3 DNA reads TGTGCCAGCTCACCACTAGAAGCTAACTATGGCTACACCTTC. It encodes CASSPLEANYGYTF.

V and J are TRBV13 and TRBJ2-1; TRBD1 agrees at 8 bases. Germline trimming cut 3 bases from V and 8 bases from J; bases unmatched to any gene: 3. From germline, CDR1 is PRHDT and CDR2 FYEKMQ (reference sequence). There are 13 residues in the CDR3. CDR3 protein: CASSFQGAHEQFF. The CDR3 nucleotides read TGTGCCAGCAGCTTTCAGGGGGCCCATGAGCAGTTCTTC.

This clone appeared a single time. The chain combines TRBV19 with TRBJ1-1; no clear D gene. Germline values: CDR1 LNHDA, CDR2 SQIVND (reference sequence). The CDR3 spans 16 residues. V shed 1 base and J shed 6 bases, with 18 bases lying between them. CDR3 DNA: TGTGCCAGTAGTATAGTAAGCGGGGTCATTCGGGCTGAAGCTTTCTTT. Its translation: CASSIVSGVIRAEAFF. Full variable domain (outside the CDR3, taken from reference TRBV19 and TRBJ1-1): DGGITQSPKYLFRKEGQNVTLSCEQNLNHDAMYWYRQDPGQGLRLIYYSQIVNDFQKGDIAEGYSVSREKKESFPLTVTSAQKNPTAFYLCASSIVSGVIRAEAFFGQGTRLTVV.

V usage is TRBV25-1 and J usage is TRBJ1-2; 9 bases are shared with TRBD1. V lost 4 bases and J lost 2; bases outside the gene matches: 5. In germline, CDR1 is MGHDK, CDR2 SYGVNS. The CDR3 totals 15 residues. Here the CDR3 reads CASSAPGTGNYGYTF. As DNA, the CDR3 is TGTGCCAGCAGTGCCCCCGGGACAGGGAACTATGGCTACACCTTC.

V gene TRBV18 combines with J gene TRBJ1-3; possible D gene TRBD1, 6 bases. This CDR3 has 15 residues. V dropped 6 bases and J dropped 2 bases, with 14 bases sitting between them. Per the germline V gene, CDR1 is KGHSH and CDR2 is LQKENI. CDR3 nucleotide sequence: TGTGCCAGCTCCCCCGGGACATTTGCTGGAAACACCATATATTTT. Translated: CASSPGTFAGNTIYF.

The gene calls are TRBV28 and TRBJ1-3; no reliable D call. CDR1 is MDHEN, CDR2 SYDVKM, per germline. CDR3 length equals 15 residues. V was pared by 2 bases and J by 1 base, with 9 bases between. The CDR3, as DNA: TGTGCCAGCAGTTTAGAGGGTTGGTCTGGAAACACCATATATTTT. It encodes CASSLEGWSGNTIYF.